The present TCR beta chain was sequenced within a study of T cells in Graves' hyperthyroidism and ophthalmopathy. The source material, RNA transcripts, was used to amplify TCR beta CDR3 regions. When the TCR CDR3 underwent first-round RT-PCR, the HTBI primer set was used. TCRdb re-called the multiplex PCR reads through MiXCR, storing one row per CDR3 protein. In the table there are around 580,000 distinct CDR3 sequences, 16% of which are singletons. Graves' hyperthyroidism was deemed stable given no ophthalmopathy progression within 18 months. Not enrolled were patients with uncontrolled infection, other autoimmune disease, pregnancy or lactation. PBMCs were sourced from approximately 9.3 ml fresh peripheral blood. Study conclusions and caveats: A model of 13 V-J pairs discriminated ophthalmopathy from stable hyperthyroidism.

Regarding this clonotype: Its antigen is undetermined.

Germline V gene lookup returns CDR1 GTSNPN and CDR2 SVGIG (reference sequence). The CDR3 is 12 residues long. Trimming cost V 0 bases and J 3 bases, with 6 bases left between them. This sequence joins TRBV30 and TRBJ2-7; a weak D match, TRBD2 (6 bases). Sequencing was performed on blood. The clonotype originates from a woman between 18 and 29 years old with Graves' hyperthyroidism. The CDR3 DNA follows: TGTGCCTGGAGTGTCGGGGGCTACGAGCAGTACTTC. Translated, it gives CAWSVGGYEQYF.